What follows are 19 T cell receptor beta chains derived from one specimen sequenced in a study of blood T cell repertoires in COVID-19. Method: immunoSEQ multiplex PCR; TCRdb's copy keeps in-frame clones and lacks some. Of some 33,000 clones in the sample, 70% to 90% were seen once. Sequenced input: peripheral blood. These receptors all stem from a human donor in a cohort sampled during active COVID-19.

This clone has only one observation. This sample also contains other DNA sequences that code for the same CDR3. The chain is built from TRBV28 and TRBJ2-2; possible D gene TRBD1, 6 bases. V was shortened by 6 bases and J by 5 bases, with 10 bases between the two germline ends. CDR1 and CDR2 (germline): MDHEN, SYDVKM. The CDR3 length is 13 residues. The CDR3 coding sequence is TGTGCCAGCAGACCCACAGGGACCGGGGAGCTGTTTTTT. Translating gives CASRPTGTGELFF.

The gene calls are TRBV4-2 and TRBJ2-1; TRBD1 agrees at 7 bases. Germline lookup yields CDR1 LGHNA and CDR2 YNFKEQ. This CDR3 has 15 residues. Trimming cost V 2 bases and J 2 bases; bases outside gene matches: 3. CDR3: CASSQNRGPYNEQFF. The CDR3 nucleotides are TGTGCCAGCAGCCAAAACAGGGGCCCCTACAATGAGCAGTTCTTC.

This clone was counted a single time. The chain uses TRBV4-1 and TRBJ2-1; 8 bases map to TRBD1. The CDR3 length is 17 residues. The V and J ends lost 3 bases and 0 bases, in that order; junction bases with no gene match: 7. Germline CDR1 and CDR2: MGHRA and YSYEKL. CDR3 amino acids: CASSQDWDRPSYNEQFF. The CDR3 bases are TGCGCCAGCAGCCAGGACTGGGACAGGCCCTCCTACAATGAGCAGTTCTTC.

The V call is TRBV7-9, the J call TRBJ2-2, with D possibly being TRBD2 (5 bases). This CDR3 is built from 15 residues. Looked up from germline, CDR1 is SEHNR and CDR2 is FQNEAQ (reference sequence). V lost 5 bases, J lost 6 bases, and 16 bases lay in between. CDR3 region: CASSLYGAGAGELFF. The CDR3 DNA sequence: TGTGCCAGCAGCCTCTACGGCGCCGGGGCCGGGGAGCTGTTTTTT. Looking up the rest from reference TRBV7-9 and TRBJ2-2 gives the full variable domain: DTGVSQNPRHKITKRGQNVTFRCDPISEHNRLYWYRQTLGQGPEFLTYFQNEAQLEKSRLLSDRFSAERPKGSFSTLEIQRTEQGDSAMYLCASSLYGAGAGELFFGEGSRLTVL.

The J gene is TRBJ2-1, the V gene TRBV7-3; D gene uncertain. Germline lookup yields CDR1 SGHTA and CDR2 FQGTGA. The germline V and J ends were trimmed by 5 bases and 1 base, with 9 bases remaining between them. CDR3 length: 14 residues. CDR3: CASSPQWSYNEQFF. The CDR3 coding sequence is TGTGCCAGCAGCCCACAGTGGTCCTACAATGAGCAGTTCTTC.

The chain joins TRBV2 to TRBJ1-5; the match to TRBD1 covers 10 bases. With V trimmed by 4 bases and J by 2 bases, 8 bases remained unmatched. The germline V gene encodes CDR1 SNHLY and CDR2 FYNNEI. This CDR3 spans 17 amino acids. CDR3 DNA: TGTGCCAGCAGTGGGGACAGGGGACGGCTCGGCAATCAGCCCCAGCATTTT. This gives the protein CASSGDRGRLGNQPQHF.

This chain uses TRBV13 with TRBJ2-7, with TRBD2 matching 8 bases. The J segment lost 1 base and the V segment lost 3 bases, leaving 11 bases of the junction unmatched. The CDR3 extends over 17 amino acids. CDR1 is PRHDT and CDR2 is FYEKMQ in the germline V gene (reference sequence). The CDR3 DNA reads as TGTGCCAGCAGCTTTCGCCGATCGGGGGGGTGGTCCTACGAGCAGTACTTC. Translating gives CASSFRRSGGWSYEQYF.

The V call is TRBV15, the J call TRBJ1-5; possible D gene TRBD1, 5 bases. Trimming stripped 2 bases from V and 5 bases from J, with 13 bases between. The CDR3 consists of 15 residues. Looked up from germline, CDR1 is LNHNV and CDR2 is YYDKDF (reference sequence). CDR3 region: CATSRNEGAHQPQHF. Written as DNA, the CDR3 is TGTGCCACCAGCAGAAACGAAGGGGCTCATCAGCCCCAGCATTTT.

This clone was seen just once. The V call is TRBV2, the J call TRBJ2-7; maybe TRBD2 (5 bases). Germline CDR1 reads SNHLY; CDR2 reads FYNNEI. Trimming took off 0 bases at V and 7 bases at J, with 10 bases between the two ends. The CDR3 is 13 residues long. The CDR3 protein is CASSEARGWEQYF. The CDR3 nucleotides are TGTGCCAGCAGTGAAGCGAGAGGGTGGGAGCAGTACTTC.

V and J are TRBV5-4 and TRBJ1-5; 7 positions agree with TRBD1. The CDR3 sequence is 12 residues long. V shed 8 bases and J 7 bases; nucleotides not matched to a gene: 6. Germline CDR1 is SGHNT and CDR2 is YYREEE (reference sequence). CDR3 residues: CARETGNQPQHF. The CDR3, as DNA: TGTGCCAGGGAGACAGGGAACCAGCCCCAGCATTTT.

The J gene is TRBJ1-2, the V gene TRBV5-1; 7 bases fit TRBD1. The CDR3 is 13 amino acids. The V segment lost 1 base and the J segment 5 bases; nucleotides outside the gene matches: 2. Germline V gene sequence: CDR1 SGHRS, CDR2 YFSETQ. The CDR3 here is CASSLQGEYGYTF. In DNA form, the CDR3 reads TGCGCCAGCAGCTTGCAGGGGGAGTATGGCTACACCTTC. Using reference TRBV5-1 and TRBJ1-2 for the parts outside the CDR3, the full variable domain is KAGVTQTPRYLIKTRGQQVTLSCSPISGHRSVSWYQQTPGQGLQFLFEYFSETQRNKGNFPGRFSGRQFSNSRSEMNVSTLELGDSALYLCASSLQGEYGYTFGSGTRLTVV.

V gene TRBV7-9 combines with J gene TRBJ2-1; possible D gene TRBD2, 7 bases. The CDR3 is 15 amino acids. Germline CDR1 is SEHNR and CDR2 is FQNEAQ (reference sequence). V lost 0 bases, J lost 3 bases, and 9 bases lay in between. DNA of the CDR3: TGTGCCAGCAGCTTAGCGGGGGGGCTCTACAATGAGCAGTTCTTC. This translates into CASSLAGGLYNEQFF. The whole variable domain, filled in from reference TRBV7-9 and TRBJ2-1, reads DTGVSQNPRHKITKRGQNVTFRCDPISEHNRLYWYRQTLGQGPEFLTYFQNEAQLEKSRLLSDRFSAERPKGSFSTLEIQRTEQGDSAMYLCASSLAGGLYNEQFFGPGTRLTVL.

The chain joins TRBV6-1 to TRBJ1-2; 8 positions match TRBD1. The CDR3 covers 16 residues. The V and J ends lost 0 bases and 4 bases, in that order; junction bases with no gene match: 7. Germline CDR1 MNHNS, CDR2 SASEGT. Written as DNA, the CDR3 is TGTGCCAGCAGTGAAGCGGGCCAGGGGGCGACCTATGGCTACACCTTC. Its protein is CASSEAGQGATYGYTF.

The chain carries TRBV7-2 and TRBJ1-2; D uncertain. There are 14 residues in the CDR3. V was pared by 1 base and J by 2 bases, with 8 bases between. Germline V gene data show CDR1 as SGHTA and CDR2 as FQGNSA. The CDR3, as DNA: TGTGCCAGCAGCTTAGGAGATTCCAACTATGGCTACACCTTC. This sequence encodes CASSLGDSNYGYTF. The whole variable domain, filled in from reference TRBV7-2 and TRBJ1-2, reads GAGVSQSPSNKVTEKGKDVELRCDPISGHTALYWYRQSLGQGLEFLIYFQGNSAPDKSGLPSDRFSAERTGGSVSTLTIQRTQQEDSAVYLCASSLGDSNYGYTFGSGTRLTVV.

This clone was recorded once. The junction shows a germline mismatch at one end, possibly a read error. The V gene is TRBV4-1, the J gene TRBJ2-2; D may be TRBD2 (5 bases). CDR1 and CDR2 from the germline V gene are MGHRA and YSYEKL. This CDR3 spans 16 amino acids. The CDR3 is CASSPLLAGEHRGAVF. The CDR3 region has the DNA TGCGCCAGCAGCCCGTTACTCGCGGGTGAACACCGGGGAGCTGTTTTT.

The chain links TRBV5-6 to TRBJ1-3; D call uncertain. Germline V gene sequence: CDR1 SGHDT, CDR2 YYEEEE. V was trimmed by 3 bases and J by 7 bases, leaving 8 bases between them. The CDR3 is 12 residues long. This CDR3 reads CASSSGRNTIYF. The CDR3, as DNA: TGTGCCAGCAGCTCTGGGCGCAACACCATATATTTT.

This rearrangement joins TRBV18 to TRBJ2-1; D is perhaps TRBD2 (5 bases). Trimming removed 6 bases from V and 10 bases from J, with 16 bases in between. The CDR3 spans 13 residues. The V gene's germline CDR1 is KGHSH and CDR2 LQKENI. The CDR3 region is CASSPDQTGEQFF. As DNA, the CDR3 is TGTGCCAGCTCTCCGGACCAGACGGGGGAGCAGTTCTTC.

V is TRBV9 and J is TRBJ1-2, with 10 bases aligning to TRBD1. This CDR3 contains 15 residues. V lost 2 bases and J lost 4; bases outside the gene matches: 5. Per the germline V gene, CDR1 is SGDLS and CDR2 is YYNGEE. In DNA form, the CDR3 reads TGTGCCAGCAGCGTCGGACAGGGGGTCGGCTATGGCTACACCTTC. It specifies CASSVGQGVGYGYTF.

The V call is TRBV11-2, the J call TRBJ2-7; 7 bases match TRBD1. Germline V CDR1 and CDR2: SGHAT, FQNNGV. The CDR3 has 15 amino acids. V was pared by 1 base and J by 3 bases, with 6 bases of the junction left unmatched. The CDR3 here is CASSLVVGGFYEQYF. In nucleotides, the CDR3 is TGTGCCAGCAGCTTAGTGGTAGGGGGCTTCTACGAGCAGTACTTC.